This TCR beta chain was documented in a study of cytomegalovirus exposure and HLA in healthy donors. Notes on the study in general: The investigators catalogued 150 or so TCR beta chains as cytomegalovirus-associated. The presence/absence work took it that sequencing depth was about the same across donors.

Primers: 60 Vbeta forward and 13 Jbeta reverse. Libraries were prepared by immunoSEQ multiplex PCR; TCRdb keeps only in-frame clonotypes and omits some of them. This sample has 95,000 to 130,000 clones, with 9% to 10% found just once. Comment on this clone: Its antigen is as yet unknown.

The sequence derives from a man aged 30-40 years in good health and CMV-seronegative. Sample: PBMCs.

The CDR3 region has the DNA TGCGCCAGCAGCCAAAAACCCCAGGACTCCTGGGGCGAGCAGTACTTC. This gives the protein CASSQKPQDSWGEQYF. This rearrangement joins TRBV4-1 to TRBJ2-7; a weak D match, TRBD2 (5 bases). CDR1 is MGHRA, CDR2 YSYEKL, per germline. The CDR3 is 16 residues long. Trimming stripped 2 bases from V and 6 bases from J, with 20 bases between.